Below are 32 T cell receptor beta chains sequenced from a single sample in a study of blood T cell repertoires in COVID-19. Profiling relied on immunoSEQ multiplex PCR, and the TCRdb table lists in-frame clones only, not all of them. The sample lists more than 30,000 clones; approximately 87% were seen once. Sequencing input: peripheral blood. Receptors were obtained from a man between 50 and 59 years old with active or convalescent COVID-19.

The chain couples TRBV12-5 to TRBJ1-2; no reliable D call. The germline V and J ends were trimmed by 3 bases and 8 bases, with 13 bases remaining between them. Germline assignment: CDR1 LGHNT and CDR2 FRNRAP. The length of the CDR3 is 13 residues. The chain's CDR3 is CASGFGLTGGYTF. CDR3 bases: TGTGCTAGTGGTTTTGGCCTCACGGGAGGCTACACCTTC.

The gene calls are TRBV18 and TRBJ2-7, with TRBD1 matching 7 bases. The CDR3 is made up of 13 amino acids. Germline lookup yields CDR1 KGHSH and CDR2 LQKENI. V was clipped by 4 bases and J by 3 bases; unmatched bases: 3. CDR3 sequence (DNA): TGTGCCAGCTCACGACAGGGTCGCTACGAGCAGTACTTC. This codes for CASSRQGRYEQYF.

This clone was observed once. The V gene is TRBV6-1, the J gene TRBJ1-5, with D possibly TRBD1 on 6 matching bases. CDR1 is MNHNS and CDR2 is SASEGT in the germline V gene. CDR3 length: 16 amino acids. The V gene lost 4 bases and the J gene lost 3 bases, with 16 bases spanning the gap. The CDR3 DNA sequence: TGTGCCAGCAGTGCTCAGGTTAGGGGGAACAATCAGCCCCAGCATTTT. This gives the protein CASSAQVRGNNQPQHF.

This chain connects TRBV5-4 to TRBJ2-2; 14 nucleotides align to TRBD2. This CDR3 has 17 amino acids. Germline CDR1 reads SGHNT; CDR2 reads YYREEE (reference sequence). V lost 3 bases and J lost 4; bases outside the gene matches: 5. The CDR3, as DNA: TGTGCCAGCAGCTCCGGGACTAGCGGGAGAGGCACCGGGGAGCTGTTTTTT. It is translated as CASSSGTSGRGTGELFF.

The table lists this clone with a few counts. J is TRBJ2-5 and V is TRBV18; tentatively, D is TRBD1 (5 bases). Germline V gives CDR1 KGHSH, CDR2 LQKENI. The CDR3 extends over 15 amino acids. The V end was cut by 4 bases, the J end by 1 base, with 13 bases between. For the CDR3, the DNA is TGTGCCAGCTCACTCCGACAGAACCCCCAAGAGACCCAGTACTTC. Its protein is CASSLRQNPQETQYF.

The chain recombines TRBV29-1 with TRBJ1-1, with a possible D match to TRBD1 (6 bases). Germline V gene sequence: CDR1 SQVTM, CDR2 ANQGSEA. This CDR3 contains 12 residues. Trimming shortened V by 6 bases and J by 0 bases, and 8 bases separated the two germline ends. Here the CDR3 reads CSVGALNTEAFF. The CDR3 DNA reads as TGCAGCGTGGGGGCCTTGAACACTGAAGCTTTCTTT. The entire variable domain, with the rest obtained from reference TRBV29-1 and TRBJ1-1, is as follows: SAVISQKPSRDICQRGTSLTIQCQVDSQVTMMFWYRQQPGQSLTLIATANQGSEATYESGFVIDKFPISRPNLTFSTLTVSNMSPEDSSIYLCSVGALNTEAFFGQGTRLTVV.

CDR3 bases: TGTGCCAGCTCACCCGTCGGAGCGGCCCTTTCCGAGACCCAGTACTTC. Translating gives CASSPVGAALSETQYF. This chain uses TRBV18 with TRBJ2-5; maybe TRBD2 (5 bases). V lost 3 bases and J lost 5, with 19 bases in between. Germline V gives CDR1 KGHSH, CDR2 LQKENI. This CDR3 has 16 amino acids. Drawing the rest from reference TRBV18 and TRBJ2-5, the complete variable domain is NAGVMQNPRHLVRRRGQEARLRCSPMKGHSHVYWYRQLPEEGLKFMVYLQKENIIDESGMPKERFSAEFPKEGPSILRIQQVVRGDSAAYFCASSPVGAALSETQYFGPGTRLLVL.

This clone occurred a few times. The chain has TRBV5-6 and TRBJ2-7; possibly TRBD1 for D (5 bases). Trimming shortened V by 2 bases and J by 1 base, and 13 bases separated the two germline ends. Looked up from germline, CDR1 is SGHDT and CDR2 is YYEEEE. The CDR3 is 15 amino acids. CDR3 nucleotide sequence: TGTGCCAGCAGCTTCTCTACAGGTGCATCCTACGAGCAGTACTTC. Translation: CASSFSTGASYEQYF.

The chain links TRBV6-5 to TRBJ1-5; D uncertain. Germline V gene sequence: CDR1 MNHEY, CDR2 SVGAGI. Trimming cost V 4 bases and J 6 bases, with 7 bases left between them. This CDR3 is built from 12 residues. CDR3 DNA sequence: TGTGCCAGCAGTTTCACCGGTCAGCCCCAGCATTTT. Protein product: CASSFTGQPQHF.

This clone was observed once. The chain has TRBV19 and TRBJ2-1; 10 nucleotides align to TRBD2. Germline trimming cut 9 bases from V and 5 bases from J; bases unmatched to any gene: 10. The CDR3 has 15 residues. Germline assignment: CDR1 LNHDA and CDR2 SQIVND (reference sequence). The DNA for the CDR3 is TGTGCCAGACCAGGCGAGCGGGGGGGGGACAATGAGCAGTTCTTC. Its protein is CARPGERGGDNEQFF.

V and J are TRBV7-9 and TRBJ2-1; TRBD2 matches at 10 bases. From germline, CDR1 is SEHNR and CDR2 FQNEAQ (reference sequence). Trimming removed 4 bases from V and 6 bases from J; junction bases left unmatched: 6. The CDR3 contains 15 residues. The CDR3 loop reads CASSSRGTSVNEQFF. CDR3 DNA sequence: TGTGCCAGCAGCTCTCGTGGGACTAGCGTCAATGAGCAGTTCTTC.

The chain links TRBV5-1 to TRBJ1-4; maybe TRBD1 (5 bases). This CDR3 contains 15 residues. Trimming stripped 3 bases from V and 0 bases from J, with 9 bases between. Germline V lookup: CDR1 SGHRS, CDR2 YFSETQ. The chain's CDR3 is CASSSTATTNEKLFF. The CDR3 DNA reads TGCGCCAGCAGCTCGACAGCCACAACTAATGAAAAACTGTTTTTT.

J is TRBJ2-1 and V is TRBV5-1; 7 nucleotides agree with TRBD1. The CDR3 covers 15 residues. Germline CDR1 reads SGHRS; CDR2 reads YFSETQ. J was trimmed by 3 bases and V by 0 bases; bases with no gene match: 3. The CDR3 bases are TGCGCCAGCAGCTTGGGACAGGGCTACTACAATGAGCAGTTCTTC. This gives the protein CASSLGQGYYNEQFF.

V gene TRBV3-1 (or the pseudogene TRBV3-2) combines with J gene TRBJ1-2, with no clear D. The germline V gene has CDR1 LGHDT and CDR2 YNNKEL (reference sequence). The CDR3 sequence is 18 residues long. Trimming removed 2 bases from V and 5 bases from J, with 24 bases in between. This CDR3 is CASSQSFGRAPTDYGYTF. Written as DNA, the CDR3 is TGTGCCAGCAGCCAAAGTTTTGGGAGAGCCCCTACCGATTATGGCTACACCTTC.

As concerns this clone: The germline gene is not matched at one end of the junction; a read error may be the cause. This chain connects TRBV29-1 to TRBJ2-4; TRBD1 is a possible D gene (5 bases). This CDR3 contains 11 residues. CDR1 is SQVTM and CDR2 is ANQGSEA in the germline V gene. CDR3 region: CSVSSSPTDNF. The CDR3 DNA follows: TGCAGCGTTAGTAGTTCCCCCACGGACAACTTC.

This clone was recorded once. V gene TRBV14 combines with J gene TRBJ1-2; tentatively, D is TRBD1 (6 bases). Germline CDR1 SGHDN, CDR2 FVKESK. Deletions cut 4 bases from V and 4 bases from J, with 19 bases between. The CDR3 contains 16 residues. This chain's CDR3 is CASSREVRDTLYGYTF. The CDR3 region has the DNA TGTGCCAGCAGCCGAGAAGTCCGGGACACCCTCTATGGCTACACCTTC.

The chain combines TRBV5-6 with TRBJ1-4; D is unclear. This CDR3 has 14 residues. Between the trimmed V and J ends, which lost 4 bases and 4 bases, there was a span of 11 bases. Germline loops: CDR1 SGHDT, CDR2 YYEEEE. The DNA of the CDR3 is TGTGCCAGCAGCCGGGAGGGAGGTAATGAAAAACTGTTTTTT. As protein: CASSREGGNEKLFF.

This clone appeared a single time. V is TRBV2 and J is TRBJ1-2; D unresolved. This CDR3 has 14 residues. Germline-derived CDR1 and CDR2 are SNHLY and FYNNEI. The V end was cut by 6 bases, the J end by 5 bases, with 16 bases between. The CDR3 spells CASSPPGAPYGYTF. DNA of the CDR3: TGTGCCAGCAGCCCGCCGGGAGCACCTTATGGCTACACCTTC.

This rearrangement joins TRBV6-5 to TRBJ1-2; 9 nucleotides align to TRBD1. V trimming: 6 bases; J trimming: 2 bases; junction bases outside the gene matches: 4. Germline-derived CDR1 and CDR2 are MNHEY and SVGAGI. The CDR3 totals 14 residues. The CDR3 nucleotides are TGTGCCAGCAGCCCCGGGACAGGGAACTATGGCTACACCTTC. Its protein product is CASSPGTGNYGYTF.

This chain joins TRBV11-3 and TRBJ1-1; D unclear. The length of the CDR3 is 14 residues. Per germline, CDR1 SGHNT and CDR2 YENEEA. Deletions cut 6 bases from V and 6 bases from J, with 17 bases between. In DNA form, the CDR3 reads TGTGCCAGCAGATGCCCCGCGGGTGTCGCTGAAGCTTTCTTT. Its translation is CASRCPAGVAEAFF. Full variable domain (remainder filled in from reference TRBV11-3 and TRBJ1-1): EAGVVQSPRYKIIEKKQPVAFWCNPISGHNTLYWYLQNLGQGPELLIRYENEEAVDDSQLPKDRFSAERLKGVDSTLKIQPAELGDSAVYLCASRCPAGVAEAFFGQGTRLTVV.

This sequence joins TRBV19 and TRBJ2-7; 9 positions match TRBD1. There are 13 residues in the CDR3. Trimming cost V 10 bases and J 6 bases; bases outside gene matches: 10. CDR1 and CDR2 from the germline V gene are LNHDA and SQIVND (reference sequence). Here the CDR3 reads CATGTGSGSEQYF. CDR3 coding DNA: TGTGCCACCGGGACAGGGTCGGGAAGCGAGCAGTACTTC.

The CDR3, as DNA: TGTGCCAGCAGCTTGCGCCCTACAGGGTTAGCTGGAAACACCATATATTTT. The encoded protein is CASSLRPTGLAGNTIYF. This sequence joins TRBV5-6 and TRBJ1-3; tentatively, D is TRBD1 (6 bases). This CDR3 has 17 residues. Germline values: CDR1 SGHDT, CDR2 YYEEEE. Trimming left V 1 base short and J 2 bases short, with 16 bases between.

The chain is built from TRBV4-2 and TRBJ1-5; D uncertain. V lost 1 base to trimming and J lost 5 bases, with 9 bases between them. Per the germline V gene, CDR1 is LGHNA and CDR2 is YNFKEQ. The CDR3 runs to 14 residues. Here the CDR3 reads CASSQGYLDQPQHF. The CDR3 nucleotides are TGTGCCAGCAGCCAAGGCTACCTCGATCAGCCCCAGCATTTT.

This chain joins TRBV24-1 and TRBJ1-5; 11 nucleotides line up with TRBD1. Germline CDR1 is KGHDR and CDR2 is SFDVKD. This CDR3 has 14 amino acids. The V gene end was trimmed by 5 bases and the J gene end by 7 bases; junction bases not matched to a gene: 3. Written as DNA, the CDR3 is TGTGCCACCAGTGCCGGACAGGGGGCCCAGCCCCAGCATTTT. It specifies CATSAGQGAQPQHF.

Comment on this clone: Within the sample, other DNA sequences also encode this same CDR3. The chain joins TRBV28 to TRBJ2-7; D unresolved. CDR1 MDHEN and CDR2 SYDVKM come from the germline V gene. The CDR3 loop spans 13 amino acids. V dropped 1 base and J dropped 1 base, with 5 bases sitting between them. CDR3 region: CASSLYGSYEQYF. CDR3 nucleotide sequence: TGTGCCAGCAGTTTATACGGGTCCTACGAGCAGTACTTC.

The chain recombines TRBV6-5 with TRBJ2-7; D is unresolved. The germline gives CDR1 MNHEY, CDR2 SVGAGI. This CDR3 has 14 amino acids. V lost 5 bases and J 4 bases, leaving 15 bases between the germline ends. The CDR3 protein is CASSPSVEPYEQYF. In DNA form, the CDR3 reads TGTGCCAGCAGTCCCTCTGTGGAGCCGTACGAGCAGTACTTC.

The chain combines TRBV2 with TRBJ2-7, with TRBD2 matching 13 bases. CDR3 length: 17 residues. V shed 9 bases and J 2 bases; nucleotides not matched to a gene: 13. Germline lookup yields CDR1 SNHLY and CDR2 FYNNEI. The CDR3, as DNA: TGTGCCAGTACCGGGACTAGCGGGACCTCGCAGACCTACGAGCAGTACTTC. Its protein is CASTGTSGTSQTYEQYF. The whole variable domain, filled in from reference TRBV2 and TRBJ2-7, reads EPEVTQTPSHQVTQMGQEVILRCVPISNHLYFYWYRQILGQKVEFLVSFYNNEISEKSEIFDDQFSVERPDGSNFTLKIRSTKLEDSAMYFCASTGTSGTSQTYEQYFGPGTRLTVT.

This chain uses TRBV5-6 with TRBJ1-5, with D hard to call. CDR1 and CDR2 (germline): SGHDT, YYEEEE. The CDR3 covers 11 residues. Trimming stripped 6 bases from V and 5 bases from J, with 6 bases between. CDR3 nucleotides: TGTGCCAGCATCCGGGATCAGCCCCAGCATTTT. Amino acids: CASIRDQPQHF.

This clone was seen just once. The CDR3 DNA follows: TGTGCCAGCAGTCTAACCAGCGGGAGAGGATTAGAGACCCAGTACTTC. Translation: CASSLTSGRGLETQYF. V usage is TRBV5-8 and J usage is TRBJ2-5; TRBD2 aligns across 8 bases. The CDR3 is 16 amino acids. The V gene's germline CDR1 is SGHTS and CDR2 YDEGEE. Trimming took 5 bases from V and 4 from J; bases not matched to a gene: 13.

The V call is TRBV2, the J call TRBJ1-2; D remains unclear. Germline values: CDR1 SNHLY, CDR2 FYNNEI. The CDR3 runs to 18 residues. V was pared by 6 bases and J by 8 bases, with 31 bases between. CDR3 DNA sequence: TGTGCCAGCAGGGCTACGGAGGGCCATTTCTTAGGGCGGACGGGCTACACCTTC. Encoded protein: CASRATEGHFLGRTGYTF.

The rearrangement links TRBV18 to TRBJ1-5; the match to TRBD1 covers 8 bases. The germline V gene encodes CDR1 KGHSH and CDR2 LQKENI. J was trimmed by 0 bases and V by 3 bases; bases with no gene match: 10. This CDR3 contains 18 residues. This CDR3 is CASSPSNLDRASNQPQHF. In DNA, the CDR3 is TGTGCCAGCTCACCCTCAAATTTGGACAGGGCTAGCAATCAGCCCCAGCATTTT.

This clone was counted only a few times. The chain couples TRBV11-2 to TRBJ1-1; TRBD1 matches at 7 bases. Germline V gives CDR1 SGHAT, CDR2 FQNNGV. Trimming at V came to 1 base and at J to 0 bases, leaving 5 bases not matched to a gene. The CDR3 sequence is 16 residues long. The CDR3 DNA is TGTGCCAGCAGCTTAGTTTGGGGACAGCTGAACACTGAAGCTTTCTTT. Translating it yields CASSLVWGQLNTEAFF.